A selection of T cell receptor beta chains follows, all from one sample in a study of shared clonotypes between healthy human individuals. Produced via immunoSEQ multiplex PCR; TCRdb's table is partial and in-frame only. The repertoire consists of fewer than 650,000 clones, with 70% to 80% occurring once and the leading ten covering about 11%. The sample was PBMCs. The receptors derive from a middle-aged woman in good health. Some clones in this sample may be carry-over from other donors' samples. Both conserved end residues are part of each CDR3. A D gene is named only where the DNA matches it firmly. A clone size is listed for some rows: how often the clone was seen (once, few, many), or a class if it is expanded.

j_call	d_call	clone_size	v_call	cdr3_nt	cdr3_aa
TRBJ1-2	TRBD1	-	TRBV4-1	TGCGCCAGCAGCACACAGGGGGCGGGGATGTATGGCTACACCTTC	CASSTQGAGMYGYTF
TRBJ1-2	-	-	TRBV19	TGTGCCAGTAGTATGGGCAGATATGGCTACACCTTC	CASSMGRYGYTF
TRBJ2-7	TRBD2	-	TRBV9	TGTGCCAGCTCGAGTAGCGGGAGACGGGAGCAGTACTTC	CASSSSGRREQYF
TRBJ2-1	-	once	TRBV5-1	TGCGCCAGCAGCTCCCTCGTCGACAATGAGCAGTTCTTC	CASSSLVDNEQFF
TRBJ2-7	TRBD1	-	TRBV5-1	TGCGCCAGCAGCTTGGCACAGGGGAACGAGCAGTACTTC	CASSLAQGNEQYF
TRBJ2-5	-	-	TRBV7-9	TGTGCCAGCAGCATTATGGGGGTCCAAGAGACCCAGTACTTC	CASSIMGVQETQYF
TRBJ1-1	-	-	TRBV21-1	TGTGCCAGCAGGGGGGCGGTGAACACTGAAGCCTTCTTT	CASRGAVNTEAFF
TRBJ1-3	-	-	TRBV6-1	TGTGCCAGCAGTGGGACGACAGCTGGAAACACCATATATTTT	CASSGTTAGNTIYF
TRBJ2-1	-	-	TRBV5-1	TGCGCCAGCAGCTTGGCAGGGGCTAACAATGAGCAGTTCTTC	CASSLAGANNEQFF
TRBJ1-3	-	-	TRBV19	TGTGCCACCCAATTACCCCGGACATCGGGAAACACCATATATTTT	CATQLPRTSGNTIYF
TRBJ1-5	-	-	TRBV5-6	TGTGCCAGCAGCGAAGGGACTAGCAATCAGCCCCAGCATTTT	CASSEGTSNQPQHF
TRBJ2-5	-	-	TRBV7-2	TGTGCCAGCAGCTTAGTGGCAGGGGCCGGGGGAGAGACCCAGTACTTC	CASSLVAGAGGETQYF
TRBJ1-1	TRBD1	-	TRBV6-5	TGTGCCAGCAGTCGATCGACAGGGGCCCCCTCTGAAGCTTTCTTT	CASSRSTGAPSEAFF
TRBJ2-5	-	-	TRBV6-1	TGTGCCAGCAGTGAGACTGGCCGGCCTTTCCAAGAGACCCAGTACTTC	CASSETGRPFQETQYF
TRBJ2-2	-	-	TRBV7-8	TGTGCCAGCAGCCCACAAGGGGACTTCTTGCCCGGGGAGCTGTTTTTT	CASSPQGDFLPGELFF
TRBJ2-2	TRBD1	-	TRBV28	TGTGCCAGCAGCCCGGGACAGCTTGCCGGGGAGCTGTTTTTT	CASSPGQLAGELFF
TRBJ1-4	TRBD1	-	TRBV5-8	TGTGCCAGCAGCTTGCGGAGACAGGGAATTGGGGAAAAACTGTTTTTT	CASSLRRQGIGEKLFF
TRBJ2-7	-	-	TRBV30	TGTGCCTGGAGTGTGTTCCGGACATATTACTACGAGCAGTACTTC	CAWSVFRTYYYEQYF
TRBJ1-4	TRBD1	once	TRBV19	TGTGCCAGTAGTATCCCGACAGGGGCTAATGAAAAACTGTTTTTT	CASSIPTGANEKLFF
TRBJ1-2	-	-	TRBV2	TGTGCCAGCAGTGAGGAGGGGAGGGTCTATGGCTACACCTTC	CASSEEGRVYGYTF
TRBJ2-7	-	-	TRBV9	TGTGCCAGCAGCGTAGCCAGCGCCCCAGGCGAGCAGTACTTC	CASSVASAPGEQYF
TRBJ1-1	-	few	TRBV29-1	TGCAGCGTTGTGTCCGAGAACACTGAAGCTTTCTTT	CSVVSENTEAFF
TRBJ2-7	-	-	TRBV5-4	TGTGCCAGCAGCTTGGCGGCAGGGGATTTCTACGAGCAGTACTTC	CASSLAAGDFYEQYF
TRBJ1-1	-	many	TRBV15	TGTGCCACCAGCAGGGGGTACACTGAAGCTTTCTTT	CATSRGYTEAFF
TRBJ1-1	-	-	TRBV19	TGTGCCAGTAGTACAGGAGACCCGAACACTGAAGCTTTCTTT	CASSTGDPNTEAFF
TRBJ2-4	-	-	TRBV6-5	TGTGCCAGCAGCCCTATGGCGATGGCGGGAAACATTCAGTACTTC	CASSPMAMAGNIQYF
TRBJ1-1	-	few	TRBV18	TGTGCCAGCTCACCAAAACAGGTGGGGGCGATGGGCACTGAAGCTTTCTTT	CASSPKQVGAMGTEAFF
TRBJ1-5	-	-	TRBV2	TGTGCCAGCAGTGAGGAACAGGAGCTTGTTCCCCAGCATTTT	CASSEEQELVPQHF
TRBJ2-2	-	-	TRBV9	TGTGCCAGCAGCGTAGCTGGGAAGAACACCGGGGAGCTGTTTTTT	CASSVAGKNTGELFF
TRBJ1-2	-	-	TRBV5-6	TGTGCCAGCAGCTTCGCGCTCCAGAGCTATGGCTACACCTTC	CASSFALQSYGYTF
TRBJ2-3	TRBD2	-	TRBV4-1	TGCGCCAGCAGCCAAGATTATCGACTAGCGGGACCTCACACAGATACGCAGTATTTT	CASSQDYRLAGPHTDTQYF
TRBJ2-7	-	-	TRBV27	TGTGCCAGCAGTTTTGGTACAGGGACCTACGAGCAGTACTTC	CASSFGTGTYEQYF
TRBJ1-1	-	-	TRBV5-3	TGTGCCAGAAGCTTTCTACGACAAGTTTACACTGAAGCTTTCTTT	CARSFLRQVYTEAFF
TRBJ1-5	-	many	TRBV30	TGTGCCTGGAGTGTATCGCCGATCAATCAGCCCCAGCATTTT	CAWSVSPINQPQHF
TRBJ2-2	-	-	TRBV28	TGTGCCAGCAGTTTAGACGAGTACACCGGGGAGCTGTTTTTT	CASSLDEYTGELFF
TRBJ1-4	-	-	TRBV7-8	TGTGCCAGCAGCCGGCCGGGCCCCCCTGTCCAAAAACTGTTTTTT	CASSRPGPPVQKLFF
TRBJ1-1	TRBD1	many	TRBV7-7	TGTGCCAGCAGCCGAATCGGACAGGGGGCCTCTGAAGCTTTCTTT	CASSRIGQGASEAFF
TRBJ2-3	TRBD2	-	TRBV5-1	TGCGCCAGCAGCTTGGATGCTAGCGGGATTACAGATACGCAGTATTTT	CASSLDASGITDTQYF
TRBJ2-1	-	-	TRBV7-3	TGTGCCAGCAGCTTACCCGGGACCCACAATGAGCAGTTCTTC	CASSLPGTHNEQFF
TRBJ2-2	-	-	TRBV10-2	TGCGCCAGCAGCCCCTCCGGAGTAGTGGGCGGGGAGCTGTTTTTT	CASSPSGVVGGELFF
TRBJ1-5	-	many	TRBV27	TGTGCCAGCAGTTTCGGTCATACCAATCAGCCCCAGCATTTT	CASSFGHTNQPQHF
TRBJ2-7	-	once	TRBV30	TGTGCCTGGGGTTACTACGAGCAGTACTTC	CAWGYYEQYF
TRBJ1-3	-	-	TRBV6-7	TGTGCCAGCAGTTCAGCGGGTACCATATATTTT	CASSSAGTIYF
TRBJ2-3	TRBD2	-	TRBV30	TGTGCCTGGACGGGACTAGCGGGAGGGTTTGACACAGATACGCAGTATTTT	CAWTGLAGGFDTDTQYF
TRBJ2-2	-	-	TRBV5-6	TGTGCCAGCAGAGCCCGGGGGGCGGAGACCGGGGAGCTGTTTTTT	CASRARGAETGELFF
TRBJ2-5	TRBD2	-	TRBV5-4	TGTGCCAGCAGCTCGGGACTACTCTCCGAGACCCAGTACTTC	CASSSGLLSETQYF
TRBJ1-4	-	-	TRBV18	TGTGCCAGCTCACCTGCCGGGTTCAGGGAAAAACTGTTTTTT	CASSPAGFREKLFF
TRBJ2-1	TRBD2	-	TRBV5-1	TGCGCCAGCAGCTTAAGCGGGAACAACAATGAGCAGTTCTTC	CASSLSGNNNEQFF
TRBJ1-4	-	-	TRBV4-1	TGCGCCAGCAGCCAAGTCGGGGAAAAACTGTTTTTT	CASSQVGEKLFF
TRBJ1-2	TRBD1	-	TRBV15	TGTGCCACCAGCAGAGATCTTAGGACAGGGGATAATGGCTACACCTTC	CATSRDLRTGDNGYTF
TRBJ2-7	-	-	TRBV5-1	TGCGCCAGCAGCTTGGGGGACGAGCAGTACTTC	CASSLGDEQYF
TRBJ1-2	TRBD1	-	TRBV4-2	TGTGCCAGCAGCCAATACAGGGGGCGCGACTATGGCTACACCTTC	CASSQYRGRDYGYTF
TRBJ2-5	TRBD1	-	TRBV19	TGTGCCAGTAGTAATGGACAGGACCCAGAGACCCAGTACTTC	CASSNGQDPETQYF